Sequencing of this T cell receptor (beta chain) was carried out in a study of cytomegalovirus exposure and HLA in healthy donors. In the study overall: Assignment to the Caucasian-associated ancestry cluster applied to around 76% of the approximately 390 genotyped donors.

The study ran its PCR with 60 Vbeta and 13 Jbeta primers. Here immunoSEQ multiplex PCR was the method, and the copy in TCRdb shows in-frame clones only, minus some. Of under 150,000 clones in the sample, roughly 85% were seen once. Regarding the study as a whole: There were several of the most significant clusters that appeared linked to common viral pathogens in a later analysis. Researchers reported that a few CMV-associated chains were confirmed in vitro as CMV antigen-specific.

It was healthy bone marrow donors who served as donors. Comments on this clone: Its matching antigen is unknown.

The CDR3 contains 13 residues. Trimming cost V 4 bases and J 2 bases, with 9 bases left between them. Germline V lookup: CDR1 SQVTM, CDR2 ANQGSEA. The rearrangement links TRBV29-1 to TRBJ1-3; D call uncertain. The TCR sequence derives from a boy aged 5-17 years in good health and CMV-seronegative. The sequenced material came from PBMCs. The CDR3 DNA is TGCAGCGTTGTCTTGACTCCTGGAAACACCATATATTTT. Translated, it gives CSVVLTPGNTIYF.